These 25 T cell receptor beta chains came from one sample sequenced in a study of cytomegalovirus exposure and HLA in healthy donors. The PCR employed 60 Vbeta primers together with 13 Jbeta primers. Measured with immunoSEQ multiplex PCR; TCRdb has only the in-frame clones, and not every one. The sample lists tens of thousands of clones; around 50% were seen once. Sequencing used PBMCs. These receptors were collected from a woman aged 40 to 50 in good health and CMV-seropositive.

In its sample, this clone was seen a few times. This sequence joins TRBV7-3 and TRBJ2-7; 7 bases agree with TRBD1. CDR3 size: 13 residues. Germline V gives CDR1 SGHTA, CDR2 FQGTGA. V lost 8 bases and J lost 2; bases outside the gene matches: 6. As DNA, the CDR3 is TGTGCCAGCCTCGGGACAGAGACCTACGAGCAGTACTTC. Translation gives CASLGTETYEQYF.

The rearrangement uses TRBV29-1 and TRBJ1-1; the match to TRBD1 covers 7 bases. This CDR3 contains 13 residues. After removal of 7 bases from V and 1 base from J, the junction contained 6 bases not matched to a gene. Germline assignment: CDR1 SQVTM and CDR2 ANQGSEA. The CDR3 protein is CSAQGQTNTEAFF. The CDR3 nucleotides read TGCAGCGCCCAGGGACAGACGAACACTGAAGCTTTCTTT.

This rearrangement joins TRBV2 to TRBJ1-5, with D possibly being TRBD1 (5 bases). The germline gives CDR1 SNHLY, CDR2 FYNNEI. V lost 4 bases and J 0 bases, leaving 10 bases between the germline ends. CDR3 length: 15 residues. The CDR3 region is CASSGTRDSNQPQHF. The DNA for the CDR3 is TGTGCCAGCAGTGGTACCAGGGATAGCAATCAGCCCCAGCATTTT.

The chain carries TRBV11-3 and TRBJ2-2; maybe TRBD2 (6 bases). Germline V gene lookup returns CDR1 SGHNT and CDR2 YENEEA. The CDR3 contains 14 residues. Trimming cost V 0 bases and J 4 bases, with 6 bases left between them. This CDR3 is CASSLDGGTGELFF. The CDR3 DNA is TGTGCCAGCAGCTTAGACGGGGGCACCGGGGAGCTGTTTTTT.

A few counts support this clone. The chain employs TRBV11-2 and TRBJ2-2, with 13 nucleotides matching TRBD2. J lost 5 bases, V lost 3 bases, and 9 bases had no gene match. The germline CDR1 and CDR2 sequences are SGHAT and FQNNGV. This CDR3 spans 18 amino acids. CDR3 loop: CASSFLGLAGARTGELFF. The CDR3 DNA sequence: TGTGCCAGCAGCTTTCTTGGACTAGCGGGGGCCCGAACCGGGGAGCTGTTTTTT.

The rearrangement links TRBV28 to TRBJ1-2; perhaps TRBD1 as D (6 bases). With 2 bases removed from V and 0 bases from J, the gap between germline ends came to 7 bases. Per germline, CDR1 MDHEN and CDR2 SYDVKM. CDR3 size: 14 residues. CDR3 DNA: TGTGCCAGCAGTTTAAGACAGGCTAACTATGGCTACACCTTC. Its protein is CASSLRQANYGYTF.

The chain recombines TRBV29-1 with TRBJ1-5; 12 nucleotides match TRBD1. The junction had 7 bases not matched to a gene; V was cut back by 7 bases and J by 6 bases. CDR1 and CDR2 (germline): SQVTM, ANQGSEA. This CDR3 comprises 14 residues. CDR3 residues: CSGPGQGAAQPQHF. The CDR3 coding sequence is TGCAGCGGCCCGGGACAGGGGGCTGCTCAGCCCCAGCATTTT. Full variable domain (outside the CDR3, taken from reference TRBV29-1 and TRBJ1-5): SAVISQKPSRDICQRGTSLTIQCQVDSQVTMMFWYRQQPGQSLTLIATANQGSEATYESGFVIDKFPISRPNLTFSTLTVSNMSPEDSSIYLCSGPGQGAAQPQHFGDGTRLSIL.

The V call is TRBV19, the J call TRBJ2-2; TRBD2 might be the D (5 bases). The CDR3 extends over 13 amino acids. Trimming took 11 bases from V and 3 from J, leaving 13 bases between them. The germline gives CDR1 LNHDA, CDR2 SQIVND (reference sequence). The CDR3 DNA reads TGTGCCGGGCAGGACGGGGACACCGGGGAGCTGTTTTTT. Translating gives CAGQDGDTGELFF.

This chain links TRBV30 with TRBJ1-6; 7 nucleotides match TRBD1. The CDR3 is 16 residues long. The germline gives CDR1 GTSNPN, CDR2 SVGIG (reference sequence). The V segment lost 6 bases and the J segment 0 bases; nucleotides outside the gene matches: 8. Written as DNA, the CDR3 is TGTGCCTGCCCGGGACAGCTAAGCTCCTATAATTCACCCCTCCACTTT. Its protein is CACPGQLSSYNSPLHF.

The chain combines TRBV10-2 with TRBJ1-2, with D possibly being TRBD1 (5 bases). Germline CDR1 and CDR2: WSHSY and SAAADI. The V end was cut by 2 bases, the J end by 6 bases, with 13 bases between. This CDR3 is 14 amino acids long. The CDR3 reads CASSEAWGGNGYTF. DNA of the CDR3: TGCGCCAGCAGTGAGGCGTGGGGCGGTAATGGCTACACCTTC.

This chain connects TRBV30 to TRBJ1-3; D ambiguous. The CDR3 consists of 14 residues. Trimming removed 3 bases at V and 0 bases at J, with 9 bases between. Looked up from germline, CDR1 is GTSNPN and CDR2 is SVGIG (reference sequence). CDR3 coding DNA: TGTGCCTGGAGGGGGAGGAACTCTGGAAACACCATATATTTT. This translates into CAWRGRNSGNTIYF.

J is TRBJ2-1 and V is TRBV11-3, with 11 bases aligning to TRBD2. CDR1 SGHNT and CDR2 YENEEA come from the germline V gene. J gave up 4 bases and V 4 bases, and 3 bases lay outside the gene matches. CDR3 length: 15 amino acids. CDR3 region: CASSSASGGYNEQFF. In nucleotides, the CDR3 is TGTGCCAGCAGCTCGGCTAGCGGGGGGTACAATGAGCAGTTCTTC.

V usage is TRBV5-4 and J usage is TRBJ2-1, with 8 bases that match TRBD2. The CDR3 runs 13 residues. J gave up 10 bases and V 2 bases, and 5 bases lay outside the gene matches. Germline V gene lookup returns CDR1 SGHNT and CDR2 YYREEE (reference sequence). Here the CDR3 DNA reads TGTGCCAGCAGCTTCGGGAGGGCCGGGGAGCAGTTCTTC. Translation gives CASSFGRAGEQFF. Together with reference TRBV5-4 and TRBJ2-1, the CDR3 gives the full variable domain: ETGVTQSPTHLIKTRGQQVTLRCSSQSGHNTVSWYQQALGQGPQFIFQYYREEENGRGNFPPRFSGLQFPNYSSELNVNALELDDSALYLCASSFGRAGEQFFGPGTRLTVL.

The J gene is TRBJ1-5, the V gene TRBV11-2; tentative D call: TRBD1 (6 bases). Looked up from germline, CDR1 is SGHAT and CDR2 is FQNNGV. The CDR3 is 15 residues long. The V gene lost 2 bases and the J gene lost 4 bases, with 12 bases spanning the gap. As DNA, the CDR3 is TGTGCCAGCAGCTTAAGGGGGTTTGGTAATCAGCCCCAGCATTTT. This gives the protein CASSLRGFGNQPQHF.

V gene TRBV4-1 combines with J gene TRBJ2-3, with a weak D call TRBD2 (7 bases). The CDR3 is 17 residues long. Germline CDR1 is MGHRA and CDR2 is YSYEKL. Trimming took 3 bases from V and 0 from J, leaving 16 bases between them. This CDR3 is CASSHDWAGASTDTQYF. The CDR3 DNA is TGCGCCAGCAGCCATGACTGGGCGGGGGCCAGCACAGATACGCAGTATTTT.

This clone was detected only a few times. J is TRBJ1-6 and V is TRBV6-9; D remains unclear. The germline V gene encodes CDR1 MNHGY and CDR2 SVAAGI. CDR3 length: 16 amino acids. V lost 6 bases and J 4 bases, leaving 16 bases between the germline ends. The CDR3 sequence: CASSYRGPPYNSPLHF. CDR3 DNA sequence: TGTGCCAGCAGCTATCGCGGGCCCCCTTATAATTCACCCCTCCACTTT.

The sample holds a few counts of this clone. The chain is built from TRBV20-1 and TRBJ1-1; maybe TRBD1 (5 bases). Germline values: CDR1 DFQATT, CDR2 SNEGSKA (reference sequence). There are 11 residues in the CDR3. V lost 6 bases and J 5 bases, leaving 10 bases between the germline ends. The CDR3 protein is CSAGEGTEAFF. For the CDR3, the DNA is TGCAGTGCAGGGGAGGGGACTGAAGCTTTCTTT.

This chain joins TRBV5-1 and TRBJ1-2; perhaps TRBD1 as D (6 bases). Germline V gene sequence: CDR1 SGHRS, CDR2 YFSETQ. The length of the CDR3 is 13 residues. The V end lost 0 bases, the J end lost 6 bases, and 9 bases lay between the germline ends. The CDR3 loop reads CASSLGSGDGYTF. Written as DNA, the CDR3 is TGCGCCAGCAGCTTGGGCTCAGGGGATGGCTACACCTTC.

This clone appeared a single time. The chain recombines TRBV13 with TRBJ2-1, with D maybe TRBD1 (6 bases). The CDR3 length is 12 residues. Germline lookup yields CDR1 PRHDT and CDR2 FYEKMQ (reference sequence). With 5 bases removed from V and 7 bases from J, the gap between germline ends came to 9 bases. CDR3 amino acids: CASSLDRNEQFF. CDR3 nucleotides: TGTGCCAGCAGCCTTGACAGGAATGAGCAGTTCTTC.

The chain joins TRBV7-2 to TRBJ2-5; possibly TRBD1 for D (5 bases). This CDR3 is 15 amino acids long. V was clipped by 0 bases and J by 1 base, with 9 bases between them. Looked up from germline, CDR1 is SGHTA and CDR2 is FQGNSA. The CDR3: CASSLADNLQETQYF. CDR3 in DNA: TGTGCCAGCAGCTTAGCGGACAATCTCCAAGAGACCCAGTACTTC.

This clone was seen more than once but under ten times. The junction shows a germline mismatch at one end, possibly a read error. The rearrangement joins TRBV4-1 to TRBJ1-2; unclear D gene. The CDR3 is made up of 13 amino acids. Germline V gene data show CDR1 as MGHRA and CDR2 as YSYEKL. In DNA, the CDR3 is TGCGCCAGCAGCCAACTAATCGGAACACCGAGCGCCTTC. Translating gives CASSQLIGTPSAF.

J is TRBJ2-7 and V is TRBV19, with TRBD1 identical over 9 bases. CDR3 length: 15 amino acids. Unmatched junction bases numbered 10, after V lost 4 bases and J lost 6 bases. CDR1 is LNHDA and CDR2 is SQIVND in the germline V gene (reference sequence). The DNA for the CDR3 is TGTGCCAGTAGTAGCCCCCGGGACAGGGAAGGCGAGCAGTACTTC. Amino acid sequence: CASSSPRDREGEQYF.

The gene calls are TRBV19 and TRBJ2-3, with 8 bases that match TRBD1. The V gene end was trimmed by 4 bases and the J gene end by 5 bases; junction bases not matched to a gene: 5. CDR3 size: 14 residues. Per germline, CDR1 LNHDA and CDR2 SQIVND (reference sequence). The CDR3 sequence: CASSKGQGRDTQYF. CDR3 coding DNA: TGTGCCAGTAGTAAAGGACAGGGAAGAGATACGCAGTATTTT.

This chain uses TRBV15 with TRBJ2-5; D gene ambiguous. This CDR3 contains 13 residues. Germline CDR1 reads LNHNV; CDR2 reads YYDKDF (reference sequence). Trimming stripped 6 bases from V and 2 bases from J, with 10 bases between. CDR3 in DNA: TGTGCCACCAGTCAGGCTGTTCAAGAGACCCAGTACTTC. Translating it yields CATSQAVQETQYF.

This clone has just a few counts. The rearrangement joins TRBV10-3 to TRBJ1-5, with D tentatively TRBD1 (5 bases). The V and J ends lost 3 bases and 2 bases respectively, with 5 bases between them. Looked up from germline, CDR1 is ENHRY and CDR2 is SYGVKD. CDR3 size: 13 residues. CDR3 in amino acids: CAISEGGNQPQHF. The CDR3, as DNA: TGTGCCATCAGTGAAGGGGGCAATCAGCCCCAGCATTTT.